This T cell receptor beta chain was sequenced in a study of blood T cell repertoires in COVID-19. Study-wide background: PBMCs, B-cell-depleted T cells, or T cells were the source of the cDNA or gDNA that made up the material.

V lost 4 bases and J 5 bases, leaving 18 bases between the germline ends. Germline V CDR1 and CDR2: PRHDT, FYEKMQ (reference sequence). This CDR3 has 15 residues. The table came from immunoSEQ multiplex PCR; TCRdb's copy has only in-frame clones and leaves some out. The data hold 250,000 to 400,000 clones, with roughly nine tenths observed a single time. The sample was PBMCs or T cells enriched from blood (not recorded which). The rearrangement joins TRBV13 to TRBJ2-7; D is perhaps TRBD1 (6 bases). This TCR was sampled from a man aged 55 to 69 who had recovered from COVID-19. CDR3 nucleotide sequence: TGTGCCAGCAGCTCTAACAGGGCCAGTCGGGACGAGCAGTACTTC. This translates into CASSSNRASRDEQYF.